The TCR beta chain described here comes from a study of metastatic and nonmetastatic thyroid tumors. Looked up from germline, CDR1 is SEHNR and CDR2 is FQNEAQ (reference sequence). V was pared by 7 bases and J by 10 bases, with 17 bases between. The CDR3 totals 13 residues. Patients had received no treatment of any kind before thyroid surgery. Concerning this clone itself: This sequence may be a read error, since a much larger clone differs from it by one base.

Authors' processing steps: The distant-metastasis classifier for papillary thyroid cancer was built from CDR3 differences across clinicopathological groups. MiXCR reprocessed the PCR reads for TCRdb. TCRdb's processing, not the authors', yielded these V and J calls. The data show nearly 35,000 clones, roughly a sixth seen once. V usage is TRBV7-9 and J usage is TRBJ1-5, with D perhaps matching TRBD1 (5 bases). The TCR comes from a female donor with papillary thyroid cancer or a benign thyroid nodule (not recorded which). Some clones in this sample may be carry-over from other donors' samples. The sequenced sample consisted of blood. In nucleotides, the CDR3 is TGTGCCAGCACGGTAGGGGACCGACATCCCCAGCATTTT. Protein product: CASTVGDRHPQHF.